This record looks at one T cell receptor (beta chain) sequence and its context. Its specificity is unknown. The data are from a study of vaccination and CD4 T cells after COVID-19. The germline gives CDR1 KGHSH, CDR2 LQKENI. The ends were cut back, 4 bases at V and 1 base at J, with 10 bases in the middle. The CDR3 loop spans 14 amino acids. The treatment denotes: roughly nine-day PBMC culture with coronavirus spike peptide pools or control peptides (ViraFEST assay). After expanding antigen-specific T cells with peptide pools, ViraFEST sequenced their TCRs. Sequence data for DNA of cultured CD4+ T cells were generated by the Oncomine TCR Beta short-read assay. Each CDR3 protein gets one entry after TCRdb re-called the PCR reads with MiXCR. The sample consists of around 12,000 distinct CDR3 sequences, about 45% of them appearing once.

The J gene is TRBJ2-5, the V gene TRBV18; D uncertain. Source material: CD4+ T cells from blood, cultured in vitro. The clonotype was recovered from a human donor who had recovered from COVID-19. The CDR3: CASSQASLQETQYF. The CDR3, as DNA: TGTGCCAGCTCACAGGCCTCCCTCCAAGAGACCCAGTACTTC. Using reference TRBV18 and TRBJ2-5 for the parts outside the CDR3, the full variable domain is NAGVMQNPRHLVRRRGQEARLRCSPMKGHSHVYWYRQLPEEGLKFMVYLQKENIIDESGMPKERFSAEFPKEGPSILRIQQVVRGDSAAYFCASSQASLQETQYFGPGTRLLVL.